A single sample gave rise to the 20 T cell receptor beta chains below, sequenced in a study of PD-1 blockade in mismatch repair-deficient tumors. This table comes from immunoSEQ multiplex PCR, and its TCRdb copy is limited to in-frame clones, with some not included. The repertoire includes some 130,000 clones, almost 90% of them detected once, and 12% sits in the top ten. The sample was peripheral blood, taken 72 weeks after starting pembrolizumab. These receptors were obtained from an adult with mismatch repair-deficient cancer.

The chain is built from TRBV7-8 and TRBJ2-3; TRBD1 aligns across 10 bases. Germline trimming cut 3 bases from V and 5 bases from J; bases unmatched to any gene: 2. CDR3 length: 14 residues. Germline V gene lookup returns CDR1 SGHVS and CDR2 FQNEAQ. Here the CDR3 DNA reads TGTGCCAGCAGCTTTGACAGGGGGCGAGATACGCAGTATTTT. Translation gives CASSFDRGRDTQYF.

The chain carries TRBV21-1 and TRBJ2-7; whether TRBD1, the table's D call, matches the DNA was not checked. TRBV21-1 is described as a pseudogene. This CDR3 has 17 amino acids. The DNA for the CDR3 is TGTGCCAGCAGCAAAGGGACCCCACGACAGGGTCTCTACGAGCAGTACTTC. The encoded protein is CASSKGTPRQGLYEQYF.

The V call is TRBV4-1, the J call TRBJ2-7; 10 nucleotides line up with TRBD2. With 3 bases clipped from V and 3 bases from J, the junction kept 8 bases outside the gene matches. The CDR3 sequence is 16 residues long. CDR1 is MGHRA, CDR2 YSYEKL, per germline. The CDR3 DNA reads as TGCGCCAGCAGCCAGGTCTTTCCTAGCGGGAGCTACGAGCAGTACTTC. It translates to CASSQVFPSGSYEQYF.

V usage is TRBV13 and J usage is TRBJ2-5, with 8 bases lining up with TRBD1. Germline V gene data show CDR1 as PRHDT and CDR2 as FYEKMQ (reference sequence). J lost 2 bases, V lost 1 base, and 9 bases had no gene match. CDR3 length equals 17 residues. The CDR3 sequence is CASSLAGTGLDQETQYF. CDR3 DNA: TGTGCCAGCAGCTTAGCTGGGACAGGATTAGATCAAGAGACCCAGTACTTC.

The chain has TRBV11-3 and TRBJ2-1, with D unclear. V lost 10 bases and J lost 0, with 10 bases in between. Per the germline V gene, CDR1 is SGHNT and CDR2 is YENEEA. The CDR3 runs 13 residues. CDR3 bases: TGTGCCACCTCTTTTCGCTCCTACAATGAGCAGTTCTTC. It translates to CATSFRSYNEQFF. Complete variable domain (other parts from reference TRBV11-3 and TRBJ2-1): EAGVVQSPRYKIIEKKQPVAFWCNPISGHNTLYWYLQNLGQGPELLIRYENEEAVDDSQLPKDRFSAERLKGVDSTLKIQPAELGDSAVYLCATSFRSYNEQFFGPGTRLTVL.

V and J are TRBV7-9 and TRBJ1-5; D perhaps matches TRBD1 (5 bases). The V gene lost 1 base and the J gene lost 0 bases, with 13 bases spanning the gap. Germline-derived CDR1 and CDR2 are SEHNR and FQNEAQ (reference sequence). This CDR3 has 17 residues. CDR3 DNA: TGTGCCAGCAGCTTAGGGTTAGGAGGGGATAGCAATCAGCCCCAGCATTTT. Encoded protein: CASSLGLGGDSNQPQHF.

The rearrangement links TRBV7-9 to TRBJ2-1, with 8 bases identical to TRBD2. The germline V gene has CDR1 SEHNR and CDR2 FQNEAQ (reference sequence). The V segment lost 4 bases and the J segment 6 bases; nucleotides outside the gene matches: 8. The CDR3 spans 15 residues. The CDR3 coding sequence is TGTGCCAGCAGCTCACCCCTGACTAGCGCCAATGAGCAGTTCTTC. Translated, it gives CASSSPLTSANEQFF.

Written as DNA, the CDR3 is TGCGCCAGCAGCCAAGTACTCGGACTATCGTACTACAATGAGCAGTTCTTC. Residues: CASSQVLGLSYYNEQFF. This rearrangement joins TRBV4-1 to TRBJ2-1; D perhaps matches TRBD2 (6 bases). CDR1 is MGHRA and CDR2 is YSYEKL in the germline V gene. The CDR3 consists of 17 residues. Between the trimmed V and J ends, which lost 1 base and 3 bases, there was a span of 16 bases.

Here the CDR3 DNA reads TGTGCCAGCAGTGAGATGGGAGAGACCCAGTACTTC. It specifies CASSEMGETQYF. This rearrangement joins TRBV6-5 to TRBJ2-5, with D unresolved. Germline CDR1 MNHEY, CDR2 SVGAGI. This CDR3 has 12 residues. Trimming removed 5 bases at V and 4 bases at J, with 8 bases between.

The gene calls are TRBV6-6 and TRBJ2-2; TRBD2 might be the D (5 bases). The CDR3 totals 16 residues. Trimming stripped 3 bases from V and 7 bases from J, with 18 bases between. Germline CDR1 and CDR2: MNHNY and SVGAGI (reference sequence). The CDR3 is CASSYFSEGGNGELFF. The CDR3 bases are TGTGCCAGCAGTTATTTTAGCGAGGGTGGTAACGGGGAGCTGTTTTTT.

The rearrangement uses TRBV7-9 and TRBJ2-5, with D possibly matching TRBD2 (6 bases). CDR1 is SEHNR, CDR2 FQNEAQ, per germline (reference sequence). This CDR3 is 14 amino acids long. V gave up 6 bases and J gave up 2 bases, with 13 bases separating them. This chain's CDR3 is CASREPGLQETQYF. The CDR3 DNA reads as TGTGCCAGCAGAGAACCGGGACTGCAAGAGACCCAGTACTTC.

This chain connects TRBV5-4 to TRBJ2-3; D possibly uses TRBD1 or TRBD2 (6 bases each). CDR1 is SGHNT, CDR2 YYREEE, per germline (reference sequence). The CDR3 has 14 amino acids. Trimming stripped 2 bases from V and 4 bases from J, with 11 bases between. As DNA, the CDR3 is TGTGCCAGCAGCTTCTTGGGGGGCGCAGATACGCAGTATTTT. This translates into CASSFLGGADTQYF.

This clone was observed a single time. This chain joins TRBV4-1 and TRBJ2-7, with 8 bases lining up with TRBD2. The CDR3 sequence is 15 residues long. V gave up 1 base and J gave up 3 bases; unmatched junction bases: 5. The germline V gene has CDR1 MGHRA and CDR2 YSYEKL. The CDR3 DNA is TGCGCCAGCAGCCAAGGGTCGGGAGGGCTCTACGAGCAGTACTTC. Protein: CASSQGSGGLYEQYF.

The chain carries TRBV6-5 and TRBJ1-2; D remains unclear. Germline lookup yields CDR1 MNHEY and CDR2 SVGAGI. The CDR3 length is 11 residues. V lost 8 bases and J lost 4, with 8 bases in between. Here the CDR3 DNA reads TGTGCCAGCGGGTCGGGCTATGGCTACACCTTC. It codes for CASGSGYGYTF.

CDR3 region: CASSQDPRQLNQPQHF. The CDR3 bases are TGTGCCAGCAGCCAAGATCCCCGACAGCTAAATCAGCCCCAGCATTTT. The chain has TRBV4-2 and TRBJ1-5; a weak D match, TRBD1 (5 bases). The CDR3 covers 16 residues. Germline V gene data show CDR1 as LGHNA and CDR2 as YNFKEQ. Trimming took 0 bases from V and 4 from J, leaving 13 bases between them.

This chain links TRBV5-5 with TRBJ1-1; D remains ambiguous. V lost 4 bases and J 0 bases, leaving 10 bases between the germline ends. The CDR3 has 14 amino acids. Germline CDR1 and CDR2: SGHKS and YYEKEE (reference sequence). CDR3 nucleotides: TGTGCCAGCAGCCAGACTACCTTGAACACTGAAGCTTTCTTT. It yields the protein CASSQTTLNTEAFF.

The chain employs TRBV6-1 and TRBJ2-5; 7 positions agree with TRBD2. The CDR3 runs 15 residues. Trimming cost V 1 base and J 5 bases; bases outside gene matches: 7. The V gene's germline CDR1 is MNHNS and CDR2 SASEGT. The CDR3 region is CASSEGGGRGETQYF. The CDR3 bases are TGTGCCAGCAGTGAAGGTGGCGGGAGAGGTGAGACCCAGTACTTC.

This clone came up once. The gene calls are TRBV6-6 and TRBJ1-4, with a weak D call TRBD1 (6 bases). Germline V lookup: CDR1 MNHNY, CDR2 SVGAGI (reference sequence). V was clipped by 11 bases and J by 3 bases, with 19 bases between them. CDR3 length equals 15 residues. The CDR3 region is CAHRNGGSANEKLFF. In DNA, the CDR3 is TGTGCCCACCGAAACGGGGGCTCAGCTAATGAAAAACTGTTTTTT.

The rearrangement joins TRBV5-6 to TRBJ2-7, with 9 positions matching TRBD1. Germline V gene data show CDR1 as SGHDT and CDR2 as YYEEEE. CDR3 length: 15 amino acids. The V gene end was trimmed by 0 bases and the J gene end by 4 bases; junction bases not matched to a gene: 5. The CDR3 region is CASSLVGQGSYEQYF. CDR3 nucleotides: TGTGCCAGCAGCTTGGTGGGACAGGGTTCTTACGAGCAGTACTTC.

The gene calls are TRBV27 and TRBJ1-1; no clear D gene. Germline-derived CDR1 and CDR2 are MNHEY and SMNVEV (reference sequence). The CDR3 is 14 residues long. V was clipped by 3 bases and J by 1 base, with 9 bases between them. The CDR3 spells CASSFNPANTEAFF. The CDR3 DNA is TGTGCCAGCAGTTTTAACCCCGCGAACACTGAAGCTTTCTTT.